A single sample gave rise to the 4 T cell receptor beta chains below, sequenced in a study of vaccination and CD4 T cells after COVID-19. Sequencing of the DNA from cultured CD4+ T cells was carried out with the Oncomine TCR Beta short-read assay. One entry per CDR3 protein, called by TCRdb with MiXCR from the PCR reads. The table records some 3,100 distinct CDR3 sequences, 65% to 85% of them present only once. The sample's treatment: roughly nine-day PBMC culture with coronavirus spike peptide pools or control peptides (ViraFEST assay). These receptors have no identified antigens. The source material was CD4+ T cells from blood, cultured in vitro. These receptors all come from a human donor who had recovered from COVID-19.

The rearrangement links TRBV19 to TRBJ1-2, with no clear D. Looked up from germline, CDR1 is LNHDA and CDR2 is SQIVND (reference sequence). The CDR3 spans 15 residues. Trimming cost V 10 bases and J 5 bases, with 23 bases left between them. CDR3 coding DNA: TGTGCCACCCTCCGCTCTCCTCAGCCGGGGTATGGCTACACCTTC. Translation: CATLRSPQPGYGYTF.

CDR3 DNA sequence: TGTGCCAGCAGCACTGGAGGACAGACGACCTATGGCTACACCTTC. It is translated as CASSTGGQTTYGYTF. This sequence joins TRBV5-4 and TRBJ1-2, with a possible D match to TRBD1 (6 bases). The CDR3 consists of 15 residues. Trimming took 4 bases from V and 4 from J, leaving 17 bases between them. The germline V gene encodes CDR1 SGHNT and CDR2 YYREEE (reference sequence).

The chain joins TRBV28 to TRBJ1-6, with D possibly TRBD1 on 6 matching bases. The CDR3 totals 14 residues. The germline V gene encodes CDR1 MDHEN and CDR2 SYDVKM. V was clipped by 8 bases and J by 2 bases, with 10 bases between them. CDR3: CASLRGAYNSPLHF. Here the CDR3 DNA reads TGTGCCAGCCTCAGGGGTGCCTATAATTCACCCCTCCACTTT.

The CDR3 coding sequence is TGTGCCAGCAGTCGCGGGACGGCCGGCTACACCTTC. Translated, it gives CASSRGTAGYTF. This chain links TRBV7-9 with TRBJ1-2; TRBD1 is a possible D gene (5 bases). Germline loops: CDR1 SEHNR, CDR2 FQNEAQ (reference sequence). This CDR3 is built from 12 residues. The V and J ends lost 6 bases and 8 bases respectively, with 13 bases between them.